This T cell receptor (beta chain) was sequenced for a study of T cells in severe cutaneous drug reactions. Study-wide context: Blister fluid/cells and PBMC came from acute- or recovery-stage patients. Whole-study findings and limits: One public TCRbeta CDR3 appeared in all seven blister samples, averaging 13.57%.

Germline CDR1 SQVTM, CDR2 ANQGSEA. The CDR3 runs to 13 residues. Sequenced patients had Stevens-Johnson syndrome or toxic epidermal necrolysis caused by carbamazepine. Bulk and single-cell libraries used iRepertoire multiplex PCR with TCR subtype-specific primers. Input for bulk TCR libraries: roughly 85-550 ng RNA per sample. After re-calling the multiplex PCR reads, TCRdb lists one entry per CDR3 protein, DNA absent. The sample's table shows 10,000 or so distinct CDR3 sequences. Concerning this clonotype: Its cognate antigen is unknown.

The receptor was isolated from a human donor with Stevens-Johnson syndrome, a severe cutaneous drug reaction. The chain links TRBV29-1 to TRBJ2-7; TCRdb's D call, TRBD2, is unchecked because there is no DNA. Sequenced material: cells from a skin blister. The CDR3 reads CSVELAGRDEQYF.